A selection of T cell receptor beta chains follows, all from one sample in a study of molecular identifiers for immune sequencing clone quantification. TCRdb re-derived calls from the PCR reads in MiXCR, one entry per CDR3 protein. The sample records approximately 100,000 distinct CDR3 sequences, roughly 38% being singletons. The sequencing sample was made of naive CD8+ T cells from blood, with Jurkat cell RNA spiked in. The receptors here all came from a human donor in good health. Some libraries in this study had Jurkat cell RNA spiked in. CDR3s include the opening cysteine and the closing phenylalanine or tryptophan. Fields, in order: CDR3 DNA, CDR3 protein, V gene, clone size, J gene, D gene. The D gene is left open where the match is weak. A clone size is listed for some rows: how often the clone was seen (once, few, many), or a class if it is expanded.

TGTGCCAGCAGTTTCCCGGGACTAGCGGGAGGAGATCGTTCCCAGGAGGCAGAGACCCAGTACTTC,CASSFPGLAGGDRSQEAETQYF,TRBV28,few,TRBJ2-5,TRBD2
TGTGCCAGCAGTTTTAGGGGGATCACCAAAAACATTCAGTACTTC,CASSFRGITKNIQYF,TRBV28,few,TRBJ2-4,NA
TGTGCCAGCAGTTTATTTCCAGGGTATCAGCCCCAGCATTTT,CASSLFPGYQPQHF,TRBV27,NA,TRBJ1-5,NA
TGTGCCAGTAGTATTGCCGGGGGACCGAACACTGAAGCTTTCTTT,CASSIAGGPNTEAFF,TRBV19,NA,TRBJ1-1,NA
TGTGCCAGCAGCTCCGGGACAGGAAGTGGGAAACTGTTTTTT,CASSSGTGSGKLFF,TRBV27,NA,TRBJ1-4,TRBD1
TGTGCCAGCAGCGTAACGGACGGAACGAACACCGGGGAGCTGTTTTTT,CASSVTDGTNTGELFF,TRBV9,NA,TRBJ2-2,NA
TGCGCCAGCAGCCAAGGACCGGGCAAGCGGGAGCCCTCAGTTACGCAGTATTTT,CASSQGPGKREPSVTQYF,TRBV4-3,once,TRBJ2-3,TRBD2
TGTGCCAGCAGCTTGGAACTTACCTACGAGCAGTACTTC,CASSLELTYEQYF,TRBV11-2,NA,TRBJ2-7,NA
TGTGCCAGCAGCTCTAGACTAGCGGGAGATGCAGATACGCAGTATTTT,CASSSRLAGDADTQYF,TRBV7-3,few,TRBJ2-3,TRBD2
TGTGCCAGCAGCCCCCTGAGAGGACAGGGGAAGGAGACCCAGTACTTC,CASSPLRGQGKETQYF,TRBV7-9,few,TRBJ2-5,TRBD1
TGTGCCAGCAGAGGAACTAGCGGACTCTACAATGAGCAGTTCTTC,CASRGTSGLYNEQFF,TRBV2,NA,TRBJ2-1,TRBD2
TGTGCCAGCATCGGACAAGAGACCCAGTACTTC,CASIGQETQYF,TRBV6-5,few,TRBJ2-5,NA
TGTGCCAGCAGAGGGACAGGGTGGTATACGCAGTATTTT,CASRGTGWYTQYF,TRBV12-3/TRBV12-4,NA,TRBJ2-3,TRBD1
TGTGCCAGCAGTAGTTCGAGGACAGGGGCCACTATCGCTACATATGGCTACACCTTC,CASSSSRTGATIATYGYTF,TRBV28,NA,TRBJ1-2,TRBD1
TGCAGCGTTGAACACGCCAACACTGAAGCTTTCTTT,CSVEHANTEAFF,TRBV29-1,many,TRBJ1-1,NA
TGCAGTGCTAGAAGAACAGGGAACATTCAGTACTTC,CSARRTGNIQYF,TRBV20-1,NA,TRBJ2-4,NA
TGCGCCAGCAGCCAAGACCCTCCCGGGACTAGCGGGAGAGGTGAGCAGTTCTTC,CASSQDPPGTSGRGEQFF,TRBV4-3,NA,TRBJ2-1,TRBD2
TGTGCCAGCAGCTTACTGTACTATGGCTACACCTTC,CASSLLYYGYTF,TRBV5-6,NA,TRBJ1-2,NA
TGCGCCAGCAGTCAGAACAGCGGTCAGCCCCAGCATTTT,CASSQNSGQPQHF,TRBV10-2,NA,TRBJ1-5,NA
TGTGCCAGCAGCTGGACGTCCGACAATGAGCAGTTCTTC,CASSWTSDNEQFF,TRBV7-9,few,TRBJ2-1,NA
TGTGCCAGCAGCTCTCTAAGACAGGGGGCTGCCCAGTACTTC,CASSSLRQGAAQYF,TRBV7-3,NA,TRBJ2-5,TRBD1
TGTGCCAGCAGCCAAGATGGTGCCTATCAGCCCCAGCATTTT,CASSQDGAYQPQHF,TRBV3-1,many,TRBJ1-5,NA
TGTGCCAGTAGTATAATTGGGACTCCCTACAATGAGCAGATCTTC,CASSIIGTPYNEQIF,TRBV19,NA,TRBJ2-1,NA
TGTGCCAGCAGTTTAGTCGGCGGTTACGAGCAGTACTTC,CASSLVGGYEQYF,TRBV12-3/TRBV12-4,many,TRBJ2-7,NA
TGTGCCAGCAGTCTACAAGCGGGAGGTCAAGAGCAGTACTTC,CASSLQAGGQEQYF,TRBV27,many,TRBJ2-7,TRBD2
TGTGCCAGCAGTTCCTTTGATAGTCGAGACAATGAGCAGTTCTTC,CASSSFDSRDNEQFF,TRBV2,NA,TRBJ2-1,NA
TGTGCCAGCAGCGTAGCTATTGGTTCGCAAGATACGCAGTATTTT,CASSVAIGSQDTQYF,TRBV9,few,TRBJ2-3,NA
TGTGCCAGCAGCCGCCTGGGCGGGGTCTACGAGCAGTACTTC,CASSRLGGVYEQYF,TRBV7-6,many,TRBJ2-7,NA